Listed here are 30 T cell receptor beta chains from one sample, sequenced in a study of regulatory and conventional T cells in RAG deficiency. Some clones are missing from TCRdb's copy, which holds only in-frame ones; the method was immunoSEQ multiplex PCR. This table holds 25,000 to 35,000 clones, about 87% found once. In addition, the sample was reused for a study of regulatory T cells. As that report states: Primers: 52 TRBV forward and 13 TRBJ reverse.

The sample was CD8+ T cells sorted from blood. The receptors were gathered from a human donor in good health.

The chain combines TRBV7-8 with TRBJ2-2; D is possibly TRBD1 (6 bases). The germline V gene encodes CDR1 SGHVS and CDR2 FQNEAQ. The length of the CDR3 is 13 residues. Deletions cut 4 bases from V and 9 bases from J, with 12 bases between. The CDR3 DNA sequence: TGTGCCAGCAGCTCACAGGGTGCCCGGGAGCTGTTTTTT. It specifies CASSSQGARELFF. Complete variable domain (other parts from reference TRBV7-8 and TRBJ2-2): GAGVSQSPRYKVAKRGQDVALRCDPISGHVSLFWYQQALGQGPEFLTYFQNEAQLDKSGLPSDRFFAERPEGSVSTLKIQRTQQEDSAVYLCASSSQGARELFFGEGSRLTVL.

V gene TRBV30 combines with J gene TRBJ2-7, with 9 bases fitting TRBD2. This CDR3 has 14 residues. V lost 0 bases and J lost 3; bases outside the gene matches: 3. Germline CDR1 is GTSNPN and CDR2 is SVGIG (reference sequence). In DNA, the CDR3 is TGTGCCTGGAGTGTACTAGCGGGTGGCTACGAGCAGTACTTC. Residues: CAWSVLAGGYEQYF.

The chain is built from TRBV29-1 and TRBJ2-7; no definite D call. CDR1 is SQVTM and CDR2 is ANQGSEA in the germline V gene. The CDR3 has 12 residues. Between the trimmed V and J ends, which lost 4 bases and 3 bases, there was a span of 10 bases. The CDR3 is CSVGAGHYEQYF. Here the CDR3 DNA reads TGCAGCGTTGGGGCAGGCCACTACGAGCAGTACTTC.

V usage is TRBV13 and J usage is TRBJ1-1; D is unresolved. This CDR3 is built from 14 residues. Germline lookup yields CDR1 PRHDT and CDR2 FYEKMQ (reference sequence). Trimming left V 1 base short and J 4 bases short, with 10 bases between. The CDR3 region has the DNA TGTGCCAGCAGCTTAGTATCAGCACCCACTGAAGCTTTCTTT. Protein product: CASSLVSAPTEAFF.

This clone occurred once. The chain uses TRBV27 and TRBJ2-7; the match to TRBD1 covers 8 bases. Per the germline V gene, CDR1 is MNHEY and CDR2 is SMNVEV (reference sequence). Unmatched junction bases numbered 3, after V lost 5 bases and J lost 6 bases. The CDR3 consists of 12 residues. The CDR3 is CASSQGAGEQYF. The CDR3 DNA sequence: TGTGCCAGCAGTCAGGGGGCGGGCGAGCAGTACTTC.

V usage is TRBV7-9 and J usage is TRBJ1-2, with TRBD1 matching over 7 bases. The trim removed 5 bases at V and 4 bases at J, leaving 10 bases unmatched. Germline-derived CDR1 and CDR2 are SEHNR and FQNEAQ (reference sequence). This CDR3 contains 15 residues. For the CDR3, the DNA is TGTGCCAGCAGCGACAGGGCCGACAGACGCTATGGCTACACCTTC. It encodes CASSDRADRRYGYTF.

This chain links TRBV25-1 with TRBJ2-1, with TRBD2 matching 8 bases. Trimming removed 2 bases from V and 4 bases from J; junction bases left unmatched: 4. CDR3 size: 15 residues. Germline V gene data show CDR1 as MGHDK and CDR2 as SYGVNS. The CDR3 spells CASSELAGQYNEQFF. The CDR3 DNA sequence: TGTGCCAGCAGTGAACTAGCGGGCCAGTACAATGAGCAGTTCTTC.

Only a few counts were recorded for this clone. This chain links TRBV19 with TRBJ1-2, with TRBD1 identical over 7 bases. After removal of 5 bases from V and 10 bases from J, the junction contained 19 bases not matched to a gene. The CDR3 has 16 amino acids. Germline CDR1 is LNHDA and CDR2 is SQIVND (reference sequence). The CDR3 DNA sequence: TGTGCCAGTAGTCAGGTGGAACTTACAGGGGCGGAAGACTACACCTTC. This codes for CASSQVELTGAEDYTF.

The chain employs TRBV29-1 and TRBJ2-1; D is undetermined. CDR1 is SQVTM and CDR2 is ANQGSEA in the germline V gene. V was pared by 3 bases and J by 0 bases, with 15 bases between. The CDR3 is 16 residues long. The CDR3 reads CSVDSLLSISYNEQFF. The CDR3 DNA is TGCAGCGTTGATTCTTTGTTAAGTATCTCCTACAATGAGCAGTTCTTC.

This clone has a single count. The V gene is TRBV28, the J gene TRBJ2-7; 7 bases map to TRBD1. The germline V gene has CDR1 MDHEN and CDR2 SYDVKM. This CDR3 comprises 14 residues. J gave up 6 bases and V 6 bases, and 11 bases lay outside the gene matches. CDR3 sequence (DNA): TGTGCCAGCAGCAAACAGGGGATTACTGGCGAGCAGTACTTC. As protein: CASSKQGITGEQYF.

The chain links TRBV5-1 to TRBJ1-6; 10 bases align to TRBD1. V dropped 4 bases and J dropped 6; count of bases not matched to a gene: 13. The germline V gene has CDR1 SGHRS and CDR2 YFSETQ. The CDR3 covers 18 residues. This CDR3 is CASSPPPGDRGPNSPLHF. The CDR3 DNA follows: TGCGCCAGCAGCCCACCACCGGGGGACAGGGGTCCTAATTCACCCCTCCACTTT.

The chain links TRBV27 to TRBJ1-2, with D tentatively TRBD1 (5 bases). The CDR3 contains 14 residues. Germline CDR1 is MNHEY and CDR2 is SMNVEV (reference sequence). Trimming left V 6 bases short and J 8 bases short, with 19 bases between. CDR3 protein: CASRERGRVGGYTF. In nucleotides, the CDR3 is TGTGCCAGCAGGGAACGCGGCAGGGTAGGCGGCTACACCTTC.

The J gene is TRBJ1-1, the V gene TRBV5-8; D call uncertain. The V and J ends lost 0 bases and 3 bases respectively, with 21 bases between them. CDR1 SGHTS and CDR2 YDEGEE come from the germline V gene. This CDR3 comprises 18 residues. This chain's CDR3 is CASSLGPLEGSRHTEAFF. Here the CDR3 DNA reads TGTGCCAGCAGCTTGGGCCCCCTGGAGGGCTCGAGACACACTGAAGCTTTCTTT.

The chain recombines TRBV7-9 with TRBJ2-3; TRBD2 might be the D (5 bases). This CDR3 is built from 18 residues. V lost 5 bases to trimming and J lost 1 base, with 22 bases between them. Germline CDR1 SEHNR, CDR2 FQNEAQ (reference sequence). CDR3 DNA sequence: TGTGCCAGCAGCCCCCACCCGAGAACTAGTCAGGGCACAGATACGCAGTATTTT. It translates to CASSPHPRTSQGTDTQYF.

The chain uses TRBV7-9 and TRBJ1-5; 7 bases agree with TRBD1. V gave up 5 bases and J gave up 2 bases; unmatched junction bases: 3. CDR1 is SEHNR, CDR2 FQNEAQ, per germline (reference sequence). This CDR3 has 14 residues. The CDR3 DNA follows: TGTGCCAGCAGCAACGGACAGGGCAATCAGCCCCAGCATTTT. Translating it yields CASSNGQGNQPQHF.

J is TRBJ2-2 and V is TRBV13; no reliable D call. The CDR3 consists of 13 residues. The germline V gene encodes CDR1 PRHDT and CDR2 FYEKMQ (reference sequence). V dropped 5 bases and J dropped 9 bases, with 13 bases sitting between them. The CDR3, as DNA: TGTGCCAGCAGCCCCCCACCGCTAAGGGAGCTGTTTTTT. It encodes CASSPPPLRELFF.

The V and J genes are TRBV5-1 and TRBJ2-7; D is uncertain. Germline V gene sequence: CDR1 SGHRS, CDR2 YFSETQ. The V end was cut by 0 bases, the J end by 4 bases, with 8 bases between. The CDR3 is 13 residues long. CDR3 in DNA: TGCGCCAGCAGCTTGGGGGCGGATTACGAGCAGTACTTC. Its translation is CASSLGADYEQYF.

The chain combines TRBV6-1 with TRBJ2-7, with TRBD1 matching 7 bases. With V trimmed by 10 bases and J by 3 bases, 6 bases remained unmatched. CDR1 and CDR2 from the germline V gene are MNHNS and SASEGT. The CDR3 has 12 residues. The CDR3 here is CATGTAIYEQYF. The CDR3 coding sequence is TGTGCCACCGGGACAGCGATCTACGAGCAGTACTTC.

This clone was detected only once. This sequence joins TRBV6-6 and TRBJ2-7; D remains ambiguous. Germline CDR1 MNHNY, CDR2 SVGAGI (reference sequence). CDR3 length: 12 amino acids. Trimming took off 6 bases at V and 3 bases at J, with 9 bases between the two ends. The CDR3 DNA follows: TGTGCCAGCAGCCTGACAAGCTACGAGCAGTACTTC. It is translated as CASSLTSYEQYF.

The chain carries TRBV2 and TRBJ1-1, with 7 bases fitting TRBD1. Germline CDR1 SNHLY, CDR2 FYNNEI. V lost 4 bases to trimming and J lost 7 bases; unmatched junction nucleotides: 6. The CDR3 has 13 residues. The CDR3 DNA is TGTGCCAGCAGTGGGGGACAGCCGAATGAAGCTTTCTTT. It translates to CASSGGQPNEAFF.

V is TRBV11-2 and J is TRBJ1-2, with TRBD1 identical over 9 bases. The germline V gene has CDR1 SGHAT and CDR2 FQNNGV. The trim removed 0 bases at V and 7 bases at J, leaving 6 bases unmatched. The CDR3 spans 15 residues. The CDR3 bases are TGTGCCAGCAGCTTAGAGCCGGGACAGGGCCTTGGCTACACCTTC. This encodes CASSLEPGQGLGYTF.

The chain is built from TRBV13 and TRBJ1-2; 11 bases agree with TRBD1. Germline V gene lookup returns CDR1 PRHDT and CDR2 FYEKMQ (reference sequence). V dropped 5 bases and J dropped 6; count of bases not matched to a gene: 11. The CDR3 loop spans 16 amino acids. The CDR3 here is CASSRRTGGAGDGYTF. As DNA, the CDR3 is TGTGCCAGCAGCCGACGGACAGGGGGCGCGGGAGATGGCTACACCTTC.

The J gene is TRBJ2-2, the V gene TRBV27; TRBD2 might be the D (6 bases). V was shortened by 2 bases and J by 7 bases, with 8 bases between the two germline ends. In germline, CDR1 is MNHEY, CDR2 SMNVEV (reference sequence). The CDR3 runs 13 residues. CDR3 region: CASSLGGGGELFF. In DNA form, the CDR3 reads TGTGCCAGCAGTTTAGGGGGAGGCGGGGAGCTGTTTTTT.

V gene TRBV19 combines with J gene TRBJ1-3, with D possibly matching TRBD1 (5 bases). CDR3 length equals 19 residues. Trimming shortened V by 5 bases and J by 0 bases, and 23 bases separated the two germline ends. CDR1 and CDR2 from the germline V gene are LNHDA and SQIVND (reference sequence). The CDR3 here is CASSSVDPLGTASGNTIYF. In DNA form, the CDR3 reads TGTGCCAGTAGTTCAGTTGATCCACTTGGGACGGCCTCTGGAAACACCATATATTTT.

The CDR3, as DNA: TGTGCCAGCAGCAAGAGGACGCGACAGGGGGGAAAAAAACTGTTTTTT. Translation gives CASSKRTRQGGKKLFF. This chain connects TRBV11-2 to TRBJ1-4, with 9 nucleotides matching TRBD1. CDR1 is SGHAT and CDR2 is FQNNGV in the germline V gene. The CDR3 covers 16 residues. With V trimmed by 5 bases and J by 9 bases, 13 bases remained unmatched. Together with reference TRBV11-2 and TRBJ1-4, the CDR3 gives the full variable domain: EAGVAQSPRYKIIEKRQSVAFWCNPISGHATLYWYQQILGQGPKLLIQFQNNGVVDDSQLPKDRFSAERLKGVDSTLKIQPAKLEDSAVYLCASSKRTRQGGKKLFFGSGTQLSVL.

Comments on this clone: A far larger clone is one base from this, pointing to a likely read error. This chain joins TRBV7-9 and TRBJ2-7; no reliable D call. Germline lookup yields CDR1 SEHNR and CDR2 FQNEAQ (reference sequence). This CDR3 region has 12 residues. CDR3 coding DNA: TGTGCCAGCAGCTTAGAGGGCTACGAGCGGTACTTC. Protein: CASSLEGYERYF.

The chain recombines TRBV30 with TRBJ2-7; D remains unclear. The CDR3 has 10 residues. The germline V gene has CDR1 GTSNPN and CDR2 SVGIG (reference sequence). CDR3: CKGPHYEQYF. As DNA, the CDR3 is TGTAAAGGGCCCCACTACGAGCAGTACTTC.

Only one count was recorded for this clone. The V call is TRBV6-1, the J call TRBJ1-4; TRBD1 is a possible D gene (6 bases). CDR3 length: 16 amino acids. V was cut by 3 bases and J by 1 base, with 12 bases left in between. Germline V lookup: CDR1 MNHNS, CDR2 SASEGT. The CDR3, as DNA: TGTGCCAGCAGTGACCCCATACAGGGAACTAATGAAAAACTGTTTTTT. It yields the protein CASSDPIQGTNEKLFF.

The chain combines TRBV7-3 with TRBJ2-1, with D perhaps matching TRBD1 (6 bases). Germline assignment: CDR1 SGHTA and CDR2 FQGTGA. The germline V and J ends were trimmed by 3 bases and 4 bases, with 16 bases remaining between them. The CDR3 extends over 16 amino acids. CDR3 nucleotides: TGTGCCAGCAGCTTTGGGCCGGACAGCCGATACAATGAGCAGTTCTTC. Its translation: CASSFGPDSRYNEQFF.

The chain has TRBV19 and TRBJ1-1; D not certain. This CDR3 is built from 13 residues. CDR1 is LNHDA and CDR2 is SQIVND in the germline V gene (reference sequence). V shed 2 bases and J shed 1 base, with 5 bases lying between them. CDR3 bases: TGTGCCAGTAGTATATTAGGGAACACTGAAGCTTTCTTT. Translating gives CASSILGNTEAFF.